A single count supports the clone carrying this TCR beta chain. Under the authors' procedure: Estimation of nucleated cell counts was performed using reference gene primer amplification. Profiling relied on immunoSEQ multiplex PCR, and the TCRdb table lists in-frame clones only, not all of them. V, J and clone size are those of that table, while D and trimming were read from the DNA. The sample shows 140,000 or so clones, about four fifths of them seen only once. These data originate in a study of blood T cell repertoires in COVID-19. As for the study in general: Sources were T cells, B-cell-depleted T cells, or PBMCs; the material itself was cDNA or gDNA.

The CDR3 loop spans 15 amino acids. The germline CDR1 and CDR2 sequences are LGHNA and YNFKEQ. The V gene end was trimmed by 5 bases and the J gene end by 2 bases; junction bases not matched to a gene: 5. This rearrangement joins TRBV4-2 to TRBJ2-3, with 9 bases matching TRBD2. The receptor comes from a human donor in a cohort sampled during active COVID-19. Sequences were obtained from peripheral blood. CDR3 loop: CASSAGLAITDTQYF. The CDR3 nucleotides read TGTGCCAGCAGCGCAGGACTAGCGATCACAGATACGCAGTATTTT.